This passage covers 21 T cell receptor beta chains from one sample sequenced in a study of vaccination effects on CD4 cells after COVID-19. The method was immunoSEQ multiplex PCR; TCRdb's version includes in-frame clones alone and lacks a portion of them. There are about 50,000 clones in the sample; more than 60% occur only once, and 2.5% to 3.5% lies in the top ten. Their target antigens are unknown. Cultured cells yielded isolated CD4+ T cells after 10 to 11 days. Source: CD4+ T cells from PBMCs cultured without peptide, taken before COVID-19 vaccination. Every receptor here comes from a human donor who received a COVID-19 vaccine.

The chain recombines TRBV7-3 with TRBJ2-5, with 8 bases matching TRBD2. After removal of 0 bases from V and 4 bases from J, the junction contained 4 bases not matched to a gene. The CDR3 contains 15 residues. Germline values: CDR1 SGHTA, CDR2 FQGTGA. The CDR3 DNA follows: TGTGCCAGCAGCTTAACGTCGGGGGGGCCAGAGACCCAGTACTTC. Translation gives CASSLTSGGPETQYF.

V usage is TRBV5-6 and J usage is TRBJ2-3; tentatively, D is TRBD2 (6 bases). V was shortened by 0 bases and J by 1 base, with 9 bases between the two germline ends. Germline V gives CDR1 SGHDT, CDR2 YYEEEE. The CDR3 runs 15 residues. The CDR3 DNA is TGTGCCAGCAGCTTGGTCCCTAGCGGCACAGATACGCAGTATTTT. Protein sequence: CASSLVPSGTDTQYF.

The chain joins TRBV9 to TRBJ1-1; D may be TRBD1 (6 bases). The CDR3 runs 15 residues. The V gene lost 6 bases and the J gene lost 1 base, with 16 bases spanning the gap. Germline assignment: CDR1 SGDLS and CDR2 YYNGEE. The CDR3 protein is CASTPNGQPNTEAFF. In nucleotides, the CDR3 is TGTGCCAGCACCCCTAACGGACAGCCGAACACTGAAGCTTTCTTT. Full variable domain (missing parts from reference TRBV9 and TRBJ1-1): DSGVTQTPKHLITATGQRVTLRCSPRSGDLSVYWYQQSLDQGLQFLIQYYNGEERAKGNILERFSAQQFPDLHSELNLSSLELGDSALYFCASTPNGQPNTEAFFGQGTRLTVV.

The J gene is TRBJ1-3, the V gene TRBV25-1; D unclear. This CDR3 is built from 15 residues. The germline V gene has CDR1 MGHDK and CDR2 SYGVNS. Trimming shortened V by 1 base and J by 0 bases, and 7 bases separated the two germline ends. The CDR3 nucleotides are TGTGCCAGCAGTGAATCACTGGCCTCTGGAAACACCATATATTTT. Protein product: CASSESLASGNTIYF.

Note on this clone: Other DNA sequences in this sample translate to the same CDR3. CDR3 amino acids: CASSVAGGLTEAFF. In DNA, the CDR3 is TGTGCCAGCAGCGTAGCTGGGGGTTTGACTGAAGCTTTCTTT. V is TRBV9 and J is TRBJ1-1; TRBD1 might be the D (5 bases). The CDR3 runs to 14 residues. Trimming cost V 0 bases and J 5 bases, with 11 bases left between them. The V gene's germline CDR1 is SGDLS and CDR2 YYNGEE.

The V and J genes are TRBV3-1 (or the pseudogene TRBV3-2) and TRBJ1-2, with 9 bases identical to TRBD1. This CDR3 region has 13 residues. The ends lost 5 bases at V and 10 bases at J; junction bases unmatched: 8. Germline CDR1 is LGHDT and CDR2 is YNNKEL (reference sequence). The CDR3 DNA sequence: TGTGCCAGCAGCTCCTGGGACAGGGAAGACTACACCTTC. Its translation: CASSSWDREDYTF.

The chain joins TRBV24-1 to TRBJ2-5; D gene ambiguous. Trimming stripped 3 bases from V and 0 bases from J, with 10 bases between. The CDR3 totals 15 residues. Germline values: CDR1 KGHDR, CDR2 SFDVKD. Here the CDR3 reads CATSDSRKYQETQYF. Written as DNA, the CDR3 is TGTGCCACCAGTGATAGTCGGAAGTACCAAGAGACCCAGTACTTC.

The chain carries TRBV7-9 and TRBJ1-2, with 10 bases aligning to TRBD1. Germline values: CDR1 SEHNR, CDR2 FQNEAQ (reference sequence). V lost 4 bases, J lost 4 bases, and 12 bases stayed unmatched. CDR3 length: 17 residues. The CDR3 sequence: CASSSNRGQGESYGYTF. In DNA form, the CDR3 reads TGTGCCAGCAGCTCAAACCGTGGACAGGGGGAATCCTATGGCTACACCTTC.

The V call is TRBV4-3, the J call TRBJ1-5; TRBD1 is a possible D gene (6 bases). The CDR3 runs to 16 residues. Germline CDR1 is LGHNA and CDR2 is YSLEER. V was clipped by 1 base and J by 2 bases, with 12 bases between them. The CDR3 is CASSQVGHPCNQPQHF. The CDR3 DNA sequence: TGCGCCAGCAGCCAAGTGGGACACCCTTGCAATCAGCCCCAGCATTTT.

This clone came up a few times. The V call is TRBV7-2, the J call TRBJ1-3; no reliable D call. V lost 4 bases, J lost 4 bases, and 8 bases lay in between. The CDR3 spans 13 residues. The V gene's germline CDR1 is SGHTA and CDR2 FQGNSA. In DNA form, the CDR3 reads TGTGCCAGCAGCTCCCGATCCGGAAACACCATATATTTT. This encodes CASSSRSGNTIYF.

The chain joins TRBV5-1 to TRBJ2-5, with 7 bases identical to TRBD1. The V gene's germline CDR1 is SGHRS and CDR2 YFSETQ. V lost 0 bases, J lost 2 bases, and 1 base stayed unmatched. The CDR3 sequence is 14 residues long. This CDR3 is CASSLAGQQETQYF. The CDR3 DNA reads as TGCGCCAGCAGCTTGGCGGGACAGCAAGAGACCCAGTACTTC.

The gene calls are TRBV2 and TRBJ2-7; perhaps TRBD2 as D (7 bases). V lost 7 bases to trimming and J lost 3 bases, with 16 bases between them. From germline, CDR1 is SNHLY and CDR2 FYNNEI. The CDR3 runs 14 residues. Here the CDR3 reads CASTFGGQIYEQYV. The DNA for the CDR3 is TGTGCCAGCACCTTCGGGGGGCAGATCTACGAGCAGTACGTC.

The rearrangement uses TRBV12-3 or TRBV12-4 and TRBJ1-3; TRBD1 might be the D (6 bases). This CDR3 contains 13 residues. With 7 bases removed from V and 8 bases from J, the gap between germline ends came to 15 bases. The CDR3 nucleotides are TGTGCCAGCAATTCAGGGGTGACGGACACCATATATTTT. Translation gives CASNSGVTDTIYF.

This clone appeared a few times. The chain couples TRBV4-1 to TRBJ1-5, with D uncertain. The CDR3 spans 14 residues. The V end lost 0 bases, the J end lost 5 bases, and 8 bases lay between the germline ends. The germline V gene encodes CDR1 MGHRA and CDR2 YSYEKL. The CDR3 here is CASSQDRGYQPQHF. The CDR3 nucleotides are TGCGCCAGCAGCCAAGATCGGGGTTATCAGCCCCAGCATTTT.

V is TRBV5-1 and J is TRBJ1-2, with D possibly matching TRBD1 (5 bases). The germline V gene encodes CDR1 SGHRS and CDR2 YFSETQ. Trimming pared 0 bases from V and 7 bases from J, leaving 19 bases between. This CDR3 has 16 amino acids. The CDR3 loop is CASSLAGQGSIRGYTF. Written as DNA, the CDR3 is TGCGCCAGCAGCTTGGCCGGGCAGGGATCCATTCGTGGCTACACCTTC.

This chain connects TRBV3-1 (or the pseudogene TRBV3-2) to TRBJ1-6, with 7 bases aligning to TRBD1. CDR1 is LGHDT, CDR2 YNNKEL, per germline (reference sequence). V dropped 3 bases and J dropped 7; count of bases not matched to a gene: 6. The CDR3 runs 15 residues. DNA of the CDR3: TGTGCCAGCAGCCAGATAGACAGGGAAAATTCACCCCTCCACTTT. It is translated as CASSQIDRENSPLHF.

The chain couples TRBV27 to TRBJ2-5; D remains ambiguous. Looked up from germline, CDR1 is MNHEY and CDR2 is SMNVEV (reference sequence). V was clipped by 0 bases and J by 2 bases, with 10 bases between them. The CDR3 sequence is 15 residues long. The CDR3 sequence: CASSLSWVLQETQYF. CDR3 DNA: TGTGCCAGCAGTTTATCTTGGGTACTGCAAGAGACCCAGTACTTC.

The chain carries TRBV30 and TRBJ1-5; possibly TRBD1 for D (5 bases). Trimming removed 1 base at V and 7 bases at J, with 14 bases between. The germline V gene has CDR1 GTSNPN and CDR2 SVGIG (reference sequence). CDR3 length: 14 residues. The DNA for the CDR3 is TGTGCCTGGAGTGGGGGCGGACACGGGCAGCCCCAGCATTTT. It specifies CAWSGGGHGQPQHF.

The chain uses TRBV6-5 and TRBJ2-1, with D perhaps being TRBD1 or TRBD2 (5 bases each). Germline-derived CDR1 and CDR2 are MNHEY and SVGAGI. V was trimmed by 7 bases and J by 3 bases, leaving 13 bases between them. The CDR3 totals 14 residues. The CDR3 nucleotides are TGTGCCAGCATCTTGGGACGGATCTACAATGAGCAGTTCTTC. This encodes CASILGRIYNEQFF.

V and J are TRBV28 and TRBJ1-5; D not certain. Germline values: CDR1 MDHEN, CDR2 SYDVKM. The CDR3 runs to 11 residues. With 7 bases removed from V and 6 bases from J, the gap between germline ends came to 7 bases. CDR3 region: CASTEGQPQHF. The DNA of the CDR3 is TGTGCCAGCACGGAGGGTCAGCCCCAGCATTTT.

This rearrangement joins TRBV5-1 to TRBJ2-1, with TRBD2 matching 12 bases. This CDR3 is 15 amino acids long. Germline V CDR1 and CDR2: SGHRS, YFSETQ. V was clipped by 0 bases and J by 7 bases; unmatched bases: 2. The CDR3 region is CASSLVTSGGNEQFF. The DNA for the CDR3 is TGCGCCAGCAGCTTGGTAACTAGCGGGGGGAATGAGCAGTTCTTC.